This is a list of T cell receptor beta chains from one sample in a study of CD8 T cell repertoires and HIV-1 epitope variants. Only in-frame clones appear in the TCRdb table, and some are missing; sequencing was by immunoSEQ multiplex PCR. The table shows about 5,600 clones, with under 65% occurring only once. Their antigens are not known. Material: cultured CD8+ T cells derived from PBMCs. The receptors stem from a male donor with HIV. The CDR3 runs from the conserved cysteine through the conserved F or W. A D gene is named only where the DNA matches it firmly. Only some rows state a clone size, as once, few, many or a class for expanded clones.

len: 15
j_gene: TRBJ2-7
d_gene: NA
v_gene: TRBV4-1
abundance: NA
CDR3nt: TGCGCCAGCAGCCCGGAATCCAGTGCCCCTTACGAGCAGTACTTC
CDR3aa: CASSPESSAPYEQYF

len: 16
j_gene: TRBJ2-7
d_gene: NA
v_gene: TRBV28
abundance: NA
CDR3nt: TGTGCCAGCAGTGGAGGCTATGGACTTGAAGCCTACGAGCAGTACTTC
CDR3aa: CASSGGYGLEAYEQYF

len: 11
j_gene: TRBJ2-5
d_gene: NA
v_gene: TRBV7-6
abundance: NA
CDR3nt: TGTGCCAGCAGCCACGGGGAGACCCAGTACTTC
CDR3aa: CASSHGETQYF

len: 13
j_gene: TRBJ2-7
d_gene: TRBD1
v_gene: TRBV15
abundance: NA
CDR3nt: TGTGCCACCAGCGATGACAGGGGGATTGAGCAGTACTTC
CDR3aa: CATSDDRGIEQYF

len: 15
j_gene: TRBJ2-1
d_gene: TRBD2
v_gene: TRBV9
abundance: few
CDR3nt: TGTGCCAGCAGCCTGGGACTAGCGGGAGAAAATGAGCAGTTCTTC
CDR3aa: CASSLGLAGENEQFF

len: 14
j_gene: TRBJ1-5
d_gene: NA
v_gene: TRBV28
abundance: NA
CDR3nt: TGTGCCAGCAGGCCAGGCGTTAGCAATCAGCCCCAGCATTTT
CDR3aa: CASRPGVSNQPQHF

len: 15
j_gene: TRBJ1-4
d_gene: TRBD1
v_gene: TRBV5-4
abundance: NA
CDR3nt: TGTGCCAGCAGCTCGACAGGGGGCGCAGGTGAAAAACTGTTTTTT
CDR3aa: CASSSTGGAGEKLFF